The next 7 T cell receptor beta chains were all read from a single sample in a study of T cell responses to AZD1222 COVID-19 vaccine. Data came from immunoSEQ multiplex PCR; TCRdb stores just in-frame clones and leaves some out. This repertoire shows about 150,000 clones, 87% found once; its top ten account for around 1%. The sequences come from peripheral blood, collected 28 days after the second AZD1222 dose. These receptors all come from an adult who received the AZD1222 COVID-19 vaccine.

This sequence joins TRBV6-5 and TRBJ1-5; TRBD1 aligns across 9 bases. Germline V gives CDR1 MNHEY, CDR2 SVGAGI. CDR3 length equals 14 residues. V shed 6 bases and J 7 bases; nucleotides not matched to a gene: 7. The CDR3 region has the DNA TGTGCCAGCAGGATGGGACAGGGAGGACAGCCCCAGCATTTT. Its translation: CASRMGQGGQPQHF.

CDR3 sequence reads: CASSFRTPQETQYF. The CDR3 region has the DNA TGTGCCAGCAGCTTTCGGACCCCTCAGGAGACCCAGTACTTC. The J gene is TRBJ2-5, the V gene TRBV5-5; D gene unclear. This CDR3 is built from 14 residues. Germline CDR1 reads SGHKS; CDR2 reads YYEKEE (reference sequence). V was cut by 2 bases and J by 5 bases, with 13 bases left in between. Variable domain in full (rest from reference TRBV5-5 and TRBJ2-5): DAGVTQSPTHLIKTRGQQVTLRCSPISGHKSVSWYQQVLGQGPQFIFQYYEKEERGRGNFPDRFSARQFPNYSSELNVNALLLGDSALYLCASSFRTPQETQYFGPGTRLLVL.

This clone occurred a few times. The chain joins TRBV5-4 to TRBJ1-4, with TRBD1 matching over 7 bases. CDR1 is SGHNT and CDR2 is YYREEE in the germline V gene (reference sequence). The junction had 1 base not matched to a gene; V was cut back by 4 bases and J by 1 base. The CDR3 sequence is 14 residues long. Here the CDR3 DNA reads TGTGCCAGCAGCCGGACAGGAACTAATGAAAAACTGTTTTTT. It is translated as CASSRTGTNEKLFF. The variable domain in full, with the rest retrieved from reference TRBV5-4 and TRBJ1-4, is ETGVTQSPTHLIKTRGQQVTLRCSSQSGHNTVSWYQQALGQGPQFIFQYYREEENGRGNFPPRFSGLQFPNYSSELNVNALELDDSALYLCASSRTGTNEKLFFGSGTQLSVL.

This chain uses TRBV7-9 with TRBJ1-2, with D perhaps matching TRBD1 (6 bases). The CDR3 has 12 residues. Between the trimmed V and J ends, which lost 1 base and 8 bases, there was a span of 8 bases. Per the germline V gene, CDR1 is SEHNR and CDR2 is FQNEAQ (reference sequence). The CDR3 nucleotides read TGTGCCAGCAGCTTAGACAGGGACGGCTACACCTTC. This sequence encodes CASSLDRDGYTF.

This chain uses TRBV5-5 with TRBJ2-2; D is ambiguous. Trimming left V 4 bases short and J 3 bases short, with 13 bases between. Germline CDR1 is SGHKS and CDR2 is YYEKEE (reference sequence). The CDR3 runs to 15 residues. The CDR3 loop reads CASSRGRLDTGELFF. For the CDR3, the DNA is TGTGCCAGCAGCCGAGGCAGGCTTGACACCGGGGAGCTGTTTTTT.

CDR3 nucleotide sequence: TGTGCTAGTGGTTTGGTAAACTCCGGGGAGGATGAGCAGTTCTTC. It specifies CASGLVNSGEDEQFF. The chain links TRBV12-5 to TRBJ2-1; D might be TRBD2 (6 bases). From germline, CDR1 is LGHNT and CDR2 FRNRAP. V lost 0 bases and J lost 8, with 14 bases in between. This CDR3 is 15 amino acids long. The variable domain in full, completed from reference TRBV12-5 and TRBJ2-1, reads DARVTQTPRHKVTEMGQEVTMRCQPILGHNTVFWYRQTMMQGLELLAYFRNRAPLDDSGMPKDRFSAEMPDATLATLKIQPSEPRDSAVYFCASGLVNSGEDEQFFGPGTRLTVL.

The chain uses TRBV5-5 and TRBJ2-2; D is ambiguous. The germline V and J ends were trimmed by 4 bases and 2 bases, with 15 bases remaining between them. This CDR3 contains 16 residues. The V gene's germline CDR1 is SGHKS and CDR2 YYEKEE (reference sequence). The CDR3 region is CASSTWLFGNTGELFF. The CDR3 bases are TGTGCCAGCAGCACCTGGCTGTTTGGTAACACCGGGGAGCTGTTTTTT.